Here is one T cell receptor (beta chain) with its context. Its matching antigen is unknown. TCR beta CDR3 sequences were amplified from RNA transcripts. HTBI primers were used for first-round RT-PCR of the TCR CDR3. TCRdb ran MiXCR on the multiplex PCR reads and lists one entry per CDR3 protein. The sample includes some 92,000 distinct CDR3 sequences, about 40% of them seen just once. This entry is derived from a study of T cells in Graves' hyperthyroidism and ophthalmopathy. Patients with uncontrolled infections, other autoimmune diseases, pregnancy or lactation were excluded. V was pared by 3 bases and J by 0 bases, with 2 bases of the junction left unmatched. The CDR3 totals 15 residues. CDR1 and CDR2 (germline): SNHLY, FYNNEI. Study-wide points: Most thyroid clonotypes with frequency above 0.001 were detected in blood.

Sequences were obtained from peripheral blood or thyroid tissue (not recorded which). The chain is built from TRBV2 and TRBJ2-5; 9 bases line up with TRBD2. The TCR sequence derives from a woman between 25 and 40 years old with Graves' hyperthyroidism. CDR3 bases: TGTGCCAGCAGTGACCAGCGGGAGGACCAAGAGACCCAGTACTTC. This codes for CASSDQREDQETQYF.